This TCR beta chain derives from a study of blood T cell repertoires in COVID-19. In the study overall: The origin of the acute and convalescent COVID-19 samples was the United States, Italy and Spain.

Trimming removed 3 bases at V and 3 bases at J, with 5 bases between. Germline CDR1 and CDR2: ENHRY and SYGVKD. The CDR3 is 12 residues long. Seattle patient enrollment occurred during active infection, with longitudinal follow-up thereafter. Authors' analysis steps: Amplified reference gene primers provided the basis for estimating nucleated cell counts. Method: immunoSEQ multiplex PCR; TCRdb's copy keeps in-frame clones and lacks some. The V and J calls and clone size are taken from that table; D and trimming were inferred from the DNA. The table records about 62,000 clones, more than 80% of them present only once.

The chain combines TRBV10-3 with TRBJ1-1; D ambiguous. This receptor was obtained from a woman in her sixties or seventies with COVID-19, enrolled during active disease. The sequenced sample consisted of peripheral blood. The CDR3 sequence is CAISDYYTEAFF. CDR3 in DNA: TGTGCCATCAGTGACTACTACACTGAAGCTTTCTTT.